The 30 T cell receptor beta chains below were found in one sample sequenced in a study of T cell changes during pregnancy in multiple sclerosis (dated by TCRdb to about 2019). Preparation of the library involved the immunoSEQ multiplex PCR assay. TCRdb re-hosts the immuneACCESS table, in-frame sequences only. Its copies lack some clones; in the studies checked, an unresolved V gene accounts for under half of them, and the cause for the rest is not known. The table for this sample lists tens of thousands of clones; around 92% of them were counted only once. The top ten clones comprise about 0.75% of the sample. The sample consisted of CD4+ T cells from peripheral blood mononuclear cells, taken in the third trimester of pregnancy. The receptors were gathered from a female donor with multiple sclerosis, enrolled in a pregnancy study.

The chain has TRBV19 and TRBJ2-7; 7 nucleotides agree with TRBD1. This CDR3 has 14 amino acids. After removal of 1 base from V and 2 bases from J, the junction contained 2 bases not matched to a gene. CDR1 and CDR2 from the germline V gene are LNHDA and SQIVND (reference sequence). DNA for the CDR3: TGTGCCAGTAGTATAGCCAGGGGGACCTACGAGCAGTACTTC. Its translation is CASSIARGTYEQYF.

The count of this clone is one. The chain has TRBV7-2 and TRBJ2-1; D not certain. This CDR3 comprises 13 residues. CDR1 is SGHTA, CDR2 FQGNSA, per germline. V lost 1 base and J 8 bases, leaving 9 bases between the germline ends. This CDR3 reads CASSLDRGDEQFF. For the CDR3, the DNA is TGTGCCAGCAGCTTAGATCGCGGAGATGAGCAGTTCTTC.

This clone appeared once. The V and J genes are TRBV7-2 and TRBJ1-5, with 9 bases fitting TRBD1. J lost 5 bases, V lost 3 bases, and 17 bases had no gene match. CDR3 length: 19 residues. Germline V gene sequence: CDR1 SGHTA, CDR2 FQGNSA. CDR3 sequence: CASSFRLIGTGQGHQPQHF. CDR3 coding DNA: TGTGCCAGCAGCTTTCGCTTGATTGGTACGGGACAGGGTCATCAGCCCCAGCATTTT.

This chain connects TRBV13 to TRBJ1-6, with a possible D match to TRBD1 (6 bases). CDR3 length: 18 residues. Germline CDR1 PRHDT, CDR2 FYEKMQ (reference sequence). The ends were cut back, 5 bases at V and 4 bases at J, with 21 bases in the middle. The CDR3 is CASSPYYSDSYYNSPLHF. The CDR3 DNA sequence: TGTGCCAGCAGCCCCTACTATTCGGACAGCTATTATAATTCACCCCTCCACTTT.

This chain joins TRBV21-1 and TRBJ2-7; the table's D call TRBD2 went unverified against the DNA. TRBV21-1 corresponds to a pseudogene. The CDR3 runs 12 residues. The CDR3 here is CASSGRGYEQYF. The CDR3 DNA reads as TGTGCCAGCAGCGGGCGGGGGTACGAGCAGTACTTC.

This chain links TRBV2 with TRBJ2-6; TRBD1 aligns across 8 bases. The J segment lost 0 bases and the V segment lost 9 bases, leaving 7 bases of the junction unmatched. CDR1 and CDR2 from the germline V gene are SNHLY and FYNNEI. CDR3 length: 16 amino acids. This chain's CDR3 is CASGQGRFSGANVLTF. CDR3 nucleotides: TGTGCCAGTGGACAGGGCCGTTTCTCTGGGGCCAACGTCCTGACTTTC.

The table lists this clone with a count of one. This chain connects TRBV4-3 to TRBJ2-7, with TRBD1 identical over 7 bases. Germline trimming cut 3 bases from V and 3 bases from J; bases unmatched to any gene: 5. This CDR3 contains 14 residues. CDR1 is LGHNA, CDR2 YSLEER, per germline. Here the CDR3 reads CASSHRQGDYEQYF. The DNA for the CDR3 is TGCGCCAGCAGCCACCGACAGGGAGACTACGAGCAGTACTTC.

The V gene is TRBV6-5, the J gene TRBJ2-3; D possibly corresponds to TRBD2 (7 bases). Germline lookup yields CDR1 MNHEY and CDR2 SVGAGI. V was pared by 4 bases and J by 6 bases, with 17 bases between. CDR3 size: 15 residues. CDR3: CASSLWEGGQDTQYF. The CDR3 DNA reads as TGTGCCAGCAGTTTGTGGGAGGGGGGTCAGGATACGCAGTATTTT.

This rearrangement joins TRBV6-5 to TRBJ2-3; D is ambiguous. CDR3 length: 13 amino acids. CDR1 and CDR2 from the germline V gene are MNHEY and SVGAGI. V was trimmed by 6 bases and J by 1 base, leaving 8 bases between them. The CDR3 nucleotides are TGTGCCAGCAGAGCTCCCGGCACAGATACGCAGTATTTT. Protein sequence: CASRAPGTDTQYF.

This clone was seen a single time. The chain uses TRBV4-3 and TRBJ1-1; tentative D call: TRBD1 (6 bases). The CDR3 has 14 residues. Trimming took 4 bases from V and 6 from J, leaving 15 bases between them. Germline CDR1 and CDR2: LGHNA and YSLEER. In DNA, the CDR3 is TGCGCCAGCAGCCTGATCCCCGGACAGCCTGAAGCTTTCTTT. Translated, it gives CASSLIPGQPEAFF.

This clone was detected only once. This chain links TRBV6-1 with TRBJ2-4; 10 bases are shared with TRBD1. Germline V gene lookup returns CDR1 MNHNS and CDR2 SASEGT. This CDR3 is built from 14 residues. V lost 4 bases and J lost 7; bases outside the gene matches: 4. The CDR3 nucleotides read TGTGCCAGCAGTGGTGGGACAGGGGCTAACATTCAGTACTTC. Encoded protein: CASSGGTGANIQYF.

The chain recombines TRBV6-6 with TRBJ1-1; perhaps TRBD1 as D (6 bases). V lost 2 bases and J lost 1, with 8 bases in between. The CDR3 has 14 amino acids. Germline assignment: CDR1 MNHNY and CDR2 SVGAGI (reference sequence). The CDR3 DNA reads TGTGCCAGCAGTTACGGGACAAGGAACACTGAAGCTTTCTTT. It specifies CASSYGTRNTEAFF.

The J gene is TRBJ2-7, the V gene TRBV9; 7 nucleotides agree with TRBD1. Trimming removed 3 bases from V and 0 bases from J; junction bases left unmatched: 12. The CDR3 runs 17 residues. Germline lookup yields CDR1 SGDLS and CDR2 YYNGEE. CDR3 nucleotide sequence: TGTGCCAGCAGCGGCGGGTCCTTTGGGACAGACTCCTACGAGCAGTACTTC. Protein product: CASSGGSFGTDSYEQYF.

The rearrangement joins TRBV19 to TRBJ1-5; D is uncertain. The germline gives CDR1 LNHDA, CDR2 SQIVND (reference sequence). V was clipped by 2 bases and J by 3 bases, with 11 bases between them. The CDR3 contains 15 residues. The CDR3 coding sequence is TGTGCCAGTAGTATACAGGCCACTTTCAATCAGCCCCAGCATTTT. This encodes CASSIQATFNQPQHF.

This clone was seen a few times. The V call is TRBV6-5, the J call TRBJ1-2, with D possibly matching TRBD1 (5 bases). The germline CDR1 and CDR2 sequences are MNHEY and SVGAGI. Trimming removed 2 bases from V and 3 bases from J, with 10 bases in between. The CDR3 is 14 amino acids. The CDR3 region has the DNA TGTGCCAGCAGTTACAGCCAGGGCCACTATGGCTACACCTTC. Translating it yields CASSYSQGHYGYTF.

The V gene is TRBV10-3, the J gene TRBJ2-3; the D gene is possibly TRBD1 (5 bases). Trimming left V 10 bases short and J 0 bases short, with 8 bases between. Per germline, CDR1 ENHRY and CDR2 SYGVKD. The CDR3 extends over 12 amino acids. The CDR3 loop is CATTASTDTQYF. CDR3 DNA sequence: TGTGCCACGACAGCTAGCACAGATACGCAGTATTTT.

The DNA of the CDR3 is TGTGCCAGCAGTCCCACGTCTGGGGGGGAGACCCAGTACTTC. Protein sequence: CASSPTSGGETQYF. The J gene is TRBJ2-5, the V gene TRBV5-4, with a possible D match to TRBD2 (6 bases). Per the germline V gene, CDR1 is SGHNT and CDR2 is YYREEE (reference sequence). V was pared by 5 bases and J by 5 bases, with 16 bases between. The CDR3 consists of 14 residues.

V is TRBV4-3 and J is TRBJ2-7; no clear D gene. The V gene's germline CDR1 is LGHNA and CDR2 YSLEER. The CDR3 is 16 residues long. Trimming removed 4 bases from V and 0 bases from J, with 16 bases in between. The DNA of the CDR3 is TGCGCCAGCAGCCCACGTCCCGGGTTCACCTCCTACGAGCAGTACTTC. It is translated as CASSPRPGFTSYEQYF.

This sequence joins TRBV4-3 and TRBJ1-6; D call uncertain. Germline V gene sequence: CDR1 LGHNA, CDR2 YSLEER. With 1 base removed from V and 7 bases from J, the gap between germline ends came to 11 bases. This CDR3 is 15 amino acids long. Here the CDR3 reads CASSQVPGGNSPLHF. CDR3 coding DNA: TGCGCCAGCAGCCAAGTGCCAGGAGGGAATTCACCCCTCCACTTT.

The V call is TRBV5-1, the J call TRBJ2-1; 11 bases agree with TRBD2. CDR1 and CDR2 from the germline V gene are SGHRS and YFSETQ. The CDR3 contains 15 residues. After removal of 4 bases from V and 6 bases from J, the junction contained 6 bases not matched to a gene. CDR3 sequence (DNA): TGCGCCAGCAGCCGGTCCGGGACTAGCGGCAATGAGCAGTTCTTC. As protein: CASSRSGTSGNEQFF.

The chain carries TRBV7-9 and TRBJ1-5; D might be TRBD1 (5 bases). Germline V gene sequence: CDR1 SEHNR, CDR2 FQNEAQ (reference sequence). V lost 1 base to trimming and J lost 4 bases, with 17 bases between them. The CDR3 is 17 amino acids. For the CDR3, the DNA is TGTGCCAGCAGCTTAGGATGGGGCAGCCTGGGAAATCAGCCCCAGCATTTT. This gives the protein CASSLGWGSLGNQPQHF.

This clone is a singleton in its sample. The chain links TRBV27 to TRBJ2-7; tentative D call: TRBD1 (6 bases). With 0 bases removed from V and 5 bases from J, the gap between germline ends came to 14 bases. The CDR3 totals 15 residues. The germline V gene encodes CDR1 MNHEY and CDR2 SMNVEV (reference sequence). CDR3 DNA sequence: TGTGCCAGCAGTTTATCGGGGGCGCCGATAAACGAGCAGTACTTC. Its protein product is CASSLSGAPINEQYF.

The genes are TRBV9 and TRBJ1-6; D not certain. The germline gives CDR1 SGDLS, CDR2 YYNGEE. V lost 0 bases and J lost 8, with 12 bases in between. CDR3 length: 15 amino acids. As DNA, the CDR3 is TGTGCCAGCAGCGTAGAGAAGAGTCGGGATTCACCCCTCCACTTT. Its translation: CASSVEKSRDSPLHF.

A single count supports this clone. V and J are TRBV6-5 and TRBJ1-2; 7 bases are a match to TRBD1. The V gene end was trimmed by 8 bases and the J gene end by 2 bases; junction bases not matched to a gene: 5. This CDR3 region has 13 residues. CDR1 and CDR2 from the germline V gene are MNHEY and SVGAGI. CDR3 DNA: TGTGCCAGCGTGGGGACAGAGAACTATGGCTACACCTTC. Translating it yields CASVGTENYGYTF.

The chain carries TRBV6-4 and TRBJ1-2; 11 nucleotides align to TRBD1. Germline CDR1 MRHNA, CDR2 SNTAGT. The trim removed 8 bases at V and 9 bases at J, leaving 2 bases unmatched. The CDR3 runs 11 residues. The CDR3 protein is CASGQGASYTF. The CDR3 DNA is TGTGCCAGCGGACAGGGGGCAAGCTACACCTTC.

The rearrangement uses TRBV9 and TRBJ1-5, with 7 bases that match TRBD1. The ends lost 0 bases at V and 6 bases at J; junction bases unmatched: 0. Per the germline V gene, CDR1 is SGDLS and CDR2 is YYNGEE. The length of the CDR3 is 13 residues. CDR3 bases: TGTGCCAGCAGCGTAGGACAGGGTCAGCCCCAGCATTTT. As protein: CASSVGQGQPQHF.

The rearrangement joins TRBV5-4 to TRBJ2-1; D gene unclear. V dropped 0 bases and J dropped 7 bases, with 8 bases sitting between them. The CDR3 is 13 amino acids. Per the germline V gene, CDR1 is SGHNT and CDR2 is YYREEE (reference sequence). CDR3 sequence reads: CASSLVSGNEQFF. In DNA form, the CDR3 reads TGTGCCAGCAGCTTGGTTTCCGGGAATGAGCAGTTCTTC.

The chain employs TRBV29-1 and TRBJ1-4; a possible D gene is TRBD1 (5 bases). Germline CDR1 is SQVTM and CDR2 is ANQGSEA. The CDR3 spans 16 residues. Trimming pared 7 bases from V and 7 bases from J, leaving 25 bases between. Here the CDR3 reads CSARAGQAPIGEKLFF. DNA for the CDR3: TGCAGCGCCAGAGCGGGGCAGGCGCCAATCGGTGAAAAACTGTTTTTT.

The chain has TRBV7-3 and TRBJ2-1; 12 bases line up with TRBD2. CDR3 length equals 15 residues. Germline CDR1 SGHTA, CDR2 FQGTGA. Trimming cost V 5 bases and J 7 bases; bases outside gene matches: 6. The CDR3 DNA sequence: TGTGCCAGCAGCCCGCTAGCGGGGGGGTGGAATGAGCAGTTCTTC. This gives the protein CASSPLAGGWNEQFF.

V and J are TRBV18 and TRBJ1-6; D is perhaps TRBD1 (5 bases). CDR1 is KGHSH, CDR2 LQKENI, per germline. V lost 3 bases and J lost 8, with 11 bases in between. The CDR3 is made up of 14 amino acids. The CDR3 region is CASSPTATDSPLHF. The CDR3 region has the DNA TGTGCCAGCTCACCGACAGCGACGGATTCACCCCTCCACTTT.